Shown below are 20 T cell receptor beta chains from a single sample sequenced in a study of T-cell reconstitution after alpha-beta-depleted transplantation in children. Researchers prepared the TCRbeta library using unique molecular identifiers, the study reports. Each CDR3 protein gets one entry after TCRdb re-called the PCR reads with MiXCR. The sample lists fewer than 750,000 distinct CDR3 sequences, roughly 24% seen once, with around 14% in the top ten. The starting material was PBMCs, mostly from graft donor cells, obtained 360 days after TCRalphabeta/CD19-depleted stem cell transplant. These receptor sequences come from a boy in the first two years of life who had a stem cell transplant for acute myeloid leukemia, so the T cells may come from the graft donor.

The chain combines TRBV19 with TRBJ1-2, with TRBD1 matching 9 bases. This CDR3 spans 14 amino acids. CDR1 is LNHDA, CDR2 SQIVND, per germline (reference sequence). The V segment lost 7 bases and the J segment 1 base; nucleotides outside the gene matches: 4. The CDR3 nucleotides read TGTGCCAGTAACCCGACAGGGGGTAACTATGGCTACACCTTC. It yields the protein CASNPTGGNYGYTF. The full variable domain, in which reference TRBV19 and TRBJ1-2 provide the parts outside the CDR3, is DGGITQSPKYLFRKEGQNVTLSCEQNLNHDAMYWYRQDPGQGLRLIYYSQIVNDFQKGDIAEGYSVSREKKESFPLTVTSAQKNPTAFYLCASNPTGGNYGYTFGSGTRLTVV.

This chain connects TRBV4-3 to TRBJ1-3, with D perhaps TRBD1 (6 bases). V gave up 0 bases and J gave up 6 bases, with 15 bases separating them. Germline assignment: CDR1 LGHNA and CDR2 YSLEER. This CDR3 region has 16 residues. CDR3 loop: CASSQDKQGVENTIYF. As DNA, the CDR3 is TGCGCCAGCAGCCAAGATAAACAGGGAGTTGAAAACACCATATATTTT.

This clonotype was detected many times. The rearrangement joins TRBV6-1 to TRBJ1-5, with no clear D. The germline gives CDR1 MNHNS, CDR2 SASEGT. V was shortened by 11 bases and J by 3 bases, with 14 bases between the two germline ends. This CDR3 region has 13 residues. The CDR3 region is CAGSGFPNQPQHF. In DNA, the CDR3 is TGTGCCGGGTCGGGGTTTCCCAATCAGCCCCAGCATTTT.

This rearrangement joins TRBV6-1 to TRBJ2-7, with 9 bases aligning to TRBD1. This CDR3 spans 14 amino acids. V lost 5 bases and J lost 3; bases outside the gene matches: 5. Germline values: CDR1 MNHNS, CDR2 SASEGT. CDR3: CASSPGTGHYEQYV. The CDR3 DNA is TGTGCCAGCAGTCCGGGGACAGGGCACTACGAGCAGTACGTC.

This clonotype was seen just once. The rearrangement joins TRBV7-9 to TRBJ1-5; TRBD1 matches 8 bases. CDR1 is SEHNR and CDR2 is FQNEAQ in the germline V gene (reference sequence). With 5 bases clipped from V and 6 bases from J, the junction kept 9 bases outside the gene matches. The CDR3 is made up of 15 amino acids. The CDR3 reads CASSLDRGRAQPQHF. The CDR3 bases are TGTGCCAGCAGCCTAGACAGGGGAAGAGCTCAGCCCCAGCATTTT.

V and J are TRBV7-9 and TRBJ2-3; TRBD2 is a possible D gene (5 bases). The germline V and J ends were trimmed by 5 bases and 5 bases, with 17 bases remaining between them. Germline loops: CDR1 SEHNR, CDR2 FQNEAQ (reference sequence). CDR3 size: 15 residues. The CDR3 DNA is TGTGCCAGCAGCCTGCCTCTCGGGGTTAGAGATACGCAGTATTTT. This gives the protein CASSLPLGVRDTQYF.

The gene calls are TRBV20-1 and TRBJ2-3; TRBD2 agrees at 14 bases. Looked up from germline, CDR1 is DFQATT and CDR2 is SNEGSKA (reference sequence). This CDR3 is 16 amino acids long. The J segment lost 2 bases and the V segment lost 3 bases, leaving 4 bases of the junction unmatched. CDR3 sequence: CSASLGLAGATDTQYF. DNA of the CDR3: TGCAGTGCTAGCTTGGGACTAGCGGGGGCCACAGATACGCAGTATTTT.

There are many counts of this clonotype. The chain uses TRBV20-1 and TRBJ2-5, with D possibly being TRBD2 (6 bases). Germline CDR1 DFQATT, CDR2 SNEGSKA (reference sequence). The V and J ends lost 5 bases and 5 bases respectively, with 12 bases between them. This CDR3 is 12 amino acids long. In DNA form, the CDR3 reads TGCAGTGCTTTGGCAGGGAGGGAGACCCAGTACTTC. It is translated as CSALAGRETQYF.

V gene TRBV5-1 combines with J gene TRBJ1-4; no clear D gene. Germline CDR1 and CDR2: SGHRS and YFSETQ. Trimming removed 7 bases from V and 0 bases from J, with 7 bases in between. This CDR3 is built from 13 residues. CDR3 coding DNA: TGCGCCAGCTTGGGAGCAACTAATGAAAAACTGTTTTTT. This gives the protein CASLGATNEKLFF.

This clonotype was picked up many times. This rearrangement joins TRBV12-3 or TRBV12-4 to TRBJ2-1, with D unresolved. V was pared by 7 bases and J by 4 bases, with 17 bases between. The CDR3 extends over 15 amino acids. The CDR3 sequence is CASTKDLKLYNEQFF. The CDR3 coding sequence is TGTGCCAGCACAAAAGACCTAAAACTTTACAATGAGCAGTTCTTC.

This clonotype has only one observation. This sequence joins TRBV20-1 and TRBJ1-1, with 8 bases aligning to TRBD1. Germline V gene lookup returns CDR1 DFQATT and CDR2 SNEGSKA (reference sequence). V trimming: 3 bases; J trimming: 1 base; junction bases outside the gene matches: 7. The CDR3 totals 15 residues. CDR3 protein: CSASSRDRPNTEAFF. DNA for the CDR3: TGCAGTGCTAGTTCAAGGGACAGGCCGAACACTGAAGCTTTCTTT.

V usage is TRBV7-3 and J usage is TRBJ2-1; 11 bases match TRBD2. The CDR3 is 17 residues long. CDR1 and CDR2 (germline): SGHTA, FQGTGA. V lost 6 bases and J lost 4; bases outside the gene matches: 11. Here the CDR3 reads CASRYSGGDMRYNEQFF. Here the CDR3 DNA reads TGTGCCAGCAGATATAGCGGGGGGGATATGCGATACAATGAGCAGTTCTTC. The whole variable domain, filled in from reference TRBV7-3 and TRBJ2-1, reads GAGVSQTPSNKVTEKGKYVELRCDPISGHTALYWYRQSLGQGPEFLIYFQGTGAADDSGLPNDRFFAVRPEGSVSTLKIQRTERGDSAVYLCASRYSGGDMRYNEQFFGPGTRLTVL.

Only a few counts were recorded for this clonotype. The chain is built from TRBV20-1 and TRBJ2-5; D remains ambiguous. The CDR3 extends over 12 amino acids. Germline loops: CDR1 DFQATT, CDR2 SNEGSKA (reference sequence). V lost 4 bases, J lost 1 base, and 7 bases lay in between. CDR3 in DNA: TGCAGTGCTACACAGTCCCAAGAGACCCAGTACTTC. Protein product: CSATQSQETQYF.

This clonotype was detected a few times. The V gene is TRBV12-3 or TRBV12-4, the J gene TRBJ2-7; possibly TRBD2 for D (6 bases). V shed 6 bases and J shed 5 bases, with 8 bases lying between them. This CDR3 comprises 11 residues. CDR3 sequence (DNA): TGTGCCAGCAGAGCTAGCGACGAGCAGTACTTC. Protein product: CASRASDEQYF.

The V call is TRBV20-1, the J call TRBJ1-2, with TRBD1 matching 8 bases. Germline trimming cut 4 bases from V and 2 bases from J; bases unmatched to any gene: 6. The CDR3 spans 14 residues. Germline-derived CDR1 and CDR2 are DFQATT and SNEGSKA (reference sequence). The chain's CDR3 is CSATRTGSNYGYTF. DNA of the CDR3: TGCAGTGCTACCCGGACAGGGTCCAACTATGGCTACACCTTC.

This clonotype was seen ten or more times. The CDR3 region has the DNA TGTGCCAGCAGACGGCTTTATAGCAATCAGCCCCAGCATTTT. Translating gives CASRRLYSNQPQHF. This chain uses TRBV28 with TRBJ1-5; D gene unclear. The germline V and J ends were trimmed by 6 bases and 0 bases, with 9 bases remaining between them. Germline values: CDR1 MDHEN, CDR2 SYDVKM. The CDR3 contains 14 residues.

V gene TRBV6-2 or TRBV6-3 combines with J gene TRBJ2-1; perhaps TRBD2 as D (7 bases). The germline V and J ends were trimmed by 2 bases and 7 bases, with 18 bases remaining between them. Per germline, CDR1 MNHEY and CDR2 SVGEGT. The CDR3 consists of 16 residues. The CDR3 region is CASSYGGRGALNEQFF. The CDR3 DNA reads TGTGCCAGCAGTTACGGGGGTCGGGGGGCCCTAAATGAGCAGTTCTTC.

This clonotype was observed many times. The genes are TRBV6-6 and TRBJ2-7; tentative D call: TRBD2 (6 bases). The germline V and J ends were trimmed by 4 bases and 4 bases, with 11 bases remaining between them. The germline gives CDR1 MNHNY, CDR2 SVGAGI (reference sequence). The CDR3 is 13 amino acids. The DNA for the CDR3 is TGTGCCAGCAGTTTCAACAGCGGGTACGAGCAGTACTTC. Translating gives CASSFNSGYEQYF.

This clonotype was detected a few times. This chain joins TRBV24-1 and TRBJ2-3; no clear D gene. V dropped 5 bases and J dropped 3 bases, with 14 bases sitting between them. CDR3 length: 15 amino acids. Germline assignment: CDR1 KGHDR and CDR2 SFDVKD. CDR3 region: CATSASVSRTDTQYF. The CDR3 DNA reads TGTGCCACCAGTGCCTCAGTCAGCAGGACAGATACGCAGTATTTT.

The rearrangement uses TRBV7-9 and TRBJ1-4; D is ambiguous. The CDR3 contains 13 residues. V was clipped by 4 bases and J by 8 bases, with 11 bases between them. CDR1 and CDR2 (germline): SEHNR, FQNEAQ (reference sequence). The CDR3 here is CASSSSSPEKLFF. The DNA for the CDR3 is TGTGCCAGCAGCTCTTCAAGCCCCGAAAAACTGTTTTTT.